A selection of T cell receptor beta chains follows, all from one sample in a study of shared clonotypes between healthy human individuals. Using immunoSEQ multiplex PCR, the repertoire was profiled, and TCRdb retains in-frame clones only, with some absent. The sample yields about 380,000 clones, 95% to 97% seen once. The specimen was memory CD8+ T cells sorted from blood. These receptors all come from a man aged 25 to 40 in good health. Each CDR3 is given with its conserved first and last residue. The D gene is left open where the match is weak. Part of the rows lack a size; the others show once, few, many or a class for expanded clones.

v_gene	j_gene	d_gene	abundance	len	CDR3aa	CDR3nt
TRBV19	TRBJ2-1	.	.	12	CASSIGYNEQFF	TGTGCCAGTAGTATCGGCTACAATGAGCAGTTCTTC
TRBV30	TRBJ2-1	TRBD2	.	16	CAWKATPGLAFTEQFF	TGTGCCTGGAAAGCGACACCGGGACTAGCATTTACTGAGCAGTTCTTC
TRBV30	TRBJ1-4	TRBD1	.	17	CAWSSDRGSATNEKLFF	TGTGCCTGGAGTTCCGACAGGGGGAGTGCAACTAATGAAAAACTGTTTTTT
TRBV21-1	TRBJ2-7	.	.	15	CASSKISLAGDEQYF	TGTGCCAGCAGCAAAATATCCCTAGCGGGGGACGAGCAGTACTTC
TRBV28	TRBJ2-1	TRBD2	.	14	CASSPMAGGYEQFF	TGTGCCAGCAGTCCGATGGCGGGAGGCTATGAGCAGTTCTTC
TRBV11-2	TRBJ2-3	.	.	14	CASSLVGRTDTQYF	TGTGCCAGCAGCTTAGTCGGCAGGACAGATACGCAGTATTTT
TRBV7-9	TRBJ1-4	.	once	16	CASSFARPTSDEKLFF	TGTGCCAGCAGCTTTGCCCGGCCGACCTCGGATGAAAAACTGTTTTTT
TRBV30	TRBJ1-1	.	once	16	CAWGRLGRKLNTEAFF	TGTGCCTGGGGTAGGCTGGGTAGAAAGCTTAACACTGAAGCTTTCTTT
TRBV7-8	TRBJ2-5	.	once	13	CASSLDEIETQYF	TGTGCCAGCAGCTTAGACGAGATAGAGACCCAGTACTTC
TRBV20-1	TRBJ2-7	.	.	11	CSAKRGYEQYF	TGCAGTGCAAAAAGGGGGTACGAGCAGTACTTC
TRBV7-6	TRBJ2-1	.	.	14	CASSSQAVFNEQFF	TGTGCCAGCAGCTCCCAAGCAGTTTTCAATGAGCAGTTCTTC
TRBV28	TRBJ1-1	.	few	11	CASSRGTEAFF	TGTGCCAGCAGCAGGGGCACTGAAGCTTTCTTT
TRBV30	TRBJ2-1	TRBD2	.	19	CAWISLGTSGMTTYNEQFF	TGTGCCTGGATATCTTTGGGGACTAGCGGGATGACGACCTACAATGAGCAGTTCTTC
TRBV6-6	TRBJ1-5	.	few	11	CASSLGQPQHF	TGTGCCAGCAGTTTGGGTCAGCCCCAGCATTTT
TRBV6-5	TRBJ2-1	TRBD1	.	14	CATLPGQGFNEQFF	TGTGCCACCCTGCCGGGACAGGGGTTCAATGAGCAGTTCTTC
TRBV6-1	TRBJ2-5	.	.	15	CASSDPGGGIWTEYF	TGTGCCAGCAGTGATCCCGGGGGTGGCATTTGGACGGAGTACTTC
TRBV7-8	TRBJ2-2	.	once	17	CASSFYRGRLGTGELFF	TGTGCCAGCAGCTTTTATAGGGGACGTTTAGGCACCGGGGAGCTGTTTTTT
TRBV6-5	TRBJ1-1	TRBD1	.	12	CASRPQGAEAFF	TGTGCCAGCAGGCCACAGGGGGCTGAAGCTTTCTTT
TRBV19	TRBJ1-1	.	.	12	CASSTEITEAFF	TGTGCCAGTAGTACCGAAATCACTGAAGCTTTCTTT
TRBV28	TRBJ1-5	TRBD1	.	16	CASSYETGGGWGTQHF	TGTGCCAGCAGCTACGAAACAGGGGGCGGTTGGGGAACCCAGCATTTT
TRBV9	TRBJ2-3	TRBD2	.	16	CASSVGAGVGEDTQYF	TGTGCCAGCAGCGTGGGCGCGGGAGTAGGTGAAGATACGCAGTATTTT
TRBV28	TRBJ1-5	.	.	14	CASSDSSSNQPQHF	TGTGCCAGCAGTGATTCTTCCAGCAATCAGCCCCAGCATTTT